The entry below describes one TCR beta chain. This clonotype was seen just once. The antigen this receptor binds is unknown. Base qualities were left out, and no much larger clone turns up one base away. A single read offers scant evidence. Stable Graves' hyperthyroidism was defined as no progression to ophthalmopathy during 18 months of follow-up. Hyperthyroidism patients were newly diagnosed, had a disease duration of under 2 months, and were aged 18 to 65 years. Patients with uncontrolled infections, other autoimmune diseases, pregnancy or lactation were excluded. Diagnoses relied on clinical symptoms, serum thyroxine and TRAb, thyroid ultrasound and orbital computed tomography. Ficoll-Paque density gradient centrifugation was used to isolate PBMCs from approximately 10 ml of fresh peripheral blood. Trizol reagent was used to extract total RNA, and RNA quality was then checked on an Agilent 2100 Bioanalyzer.

The TCR beta CDR3 regions were amplified from RNA transcripts. The first round of RT-PCR for the TCR CDR3 was performed with the HTBI primer set and the Qiagen OneStep RT-PCR kit. Libraries were constructed in a second round of multiplex PCR, after which size selection and purification were carried out. Sequencing of the libraries was done on an Illumina HiSeq2000 using paired-end 100 bp reads. Concerning the study's data processing: SOAPnuke was used to process the raw data, throwing out any read that contained adapters or uncalled bases, had a mean Phred below 15, or lacked an exact constant-primer or identifier match. High-quality paired reads were merged with COPE v1.2.5, and unique nucleotide sequences were defined as clonotypes. MiTCR v1.1 was used to align clonotypes to the IMGT TRBV, TRBD and TRBJ reference segments. Only V-J combinations with frequency above 0.0001, covering about 99% of repertoires, were analysed. A TCS score was defined as the ratio between F50 (clonal expansion) and ExV (chaos), using BLOSUM62-based TCRdist between CDR3 peptides within each V-J. Welch's t-statistics and random forest reduced fewer than 550 V-J features to roughly 13, which were used in a naive Bayes classifier (R e1071). Through fastp at Q25 and MiXCR, TCRdb rebuilt clones from the public reads, retaining in-frame beta chains. Rows merge per CDR3 protein into single entries with the most common DNA and genes. For this entry, the V and J calls and clone size follow TCRdb and not the study's own pipeline. The sample table lists 600,000 to 750,000 distinct CDR3 sequences, 17% of them with a count of one. The top ten clones comprise around 15% of the sample.

The sample is drawn from a study of T cells in Graves' hyperthyroidism and ophthalmopathy (dated by TCRdb to about 2019). Regarding the complete study: Peripheral blood samples were taken at the time of initial diagnosis, prior to any treatment. To identify TCR V-J signatures that set the groups apart, the researchers used a discovery cohort of 100 or so patients, made up of roughly 40 with Graves' ophthalmopathy and about 60 with stable Graves' hyperthyroidism. Whether ophthalmopathy could be predicted prospectively was tested in an independent validation cohort made up of approximately 19 hyperthyroidism patients plus 17 patients who later progressed to ophthalmopathy. The approximately 95 discovery patients were divided at random into training and test sets in a 7:3 ratio. In several Graves' hyperthyroidism patients, the study also compared T-cell repertoires from thyroid tissue with T-cell repertoires from blood. Following sampling, methimazole starting at 30 mg daily was given to hyperthyroidism patients, and high-dose intravenous methylprednisolone was given to ophthalmopathy patients. According to the paper, TCR Vbeta CDR3 sequencing was carried out on 135 peripheral blood samples, which came from under 50 ophthalmopathy, about 75 hyperthyroidism and roughly 17 progressor patients.

V trim: 8 bases; J trim: 7 bases; unmatched bases: 8. CDR1 and CDR2 are drawn from the germline V gene (reference sequence): DFQATT, SNEGSKA. There are 12 amino acids in the CDR3, from cysteine to phenylalanine inclusive. The entry retains the CDR3 DNA only, 36 bases that are in frame from base 1. The research as a whole found: Most expanded thyroid clonotypes (frequency above 0.001) were also found in blood, which suggests that blood repertoires may mirror thyroid immune responses. A model built on a 13 V-J signature distinguished ophthalmopathy from stable hyperthyroidism, reaching 85% to 90% sensitivity and approximately 83% specificity in cross-validation and 80%/75% in testing. During validation, the model predicted progression to ophthalmopathy a median of roughly 7.1 months ahead of onset, with roughly 65% sensitivity and 72.22% specificity. Sample size was not statistically predetermined, and investigators were not blinded to group allocation.

This TCR came from a man aged 50 to 60 with Graves' hyperthyroidism. The sample comprised blood. The chain uses TRBV20-1 and TRBJ2-1, with 7 central nucleotides matching TRBD1. In nucleotides, the sequence is TGCAGTTGCGGACAGGACGGGAATGAGCAGTTCTTC. Its translation is CSCGQDGNEQFF.